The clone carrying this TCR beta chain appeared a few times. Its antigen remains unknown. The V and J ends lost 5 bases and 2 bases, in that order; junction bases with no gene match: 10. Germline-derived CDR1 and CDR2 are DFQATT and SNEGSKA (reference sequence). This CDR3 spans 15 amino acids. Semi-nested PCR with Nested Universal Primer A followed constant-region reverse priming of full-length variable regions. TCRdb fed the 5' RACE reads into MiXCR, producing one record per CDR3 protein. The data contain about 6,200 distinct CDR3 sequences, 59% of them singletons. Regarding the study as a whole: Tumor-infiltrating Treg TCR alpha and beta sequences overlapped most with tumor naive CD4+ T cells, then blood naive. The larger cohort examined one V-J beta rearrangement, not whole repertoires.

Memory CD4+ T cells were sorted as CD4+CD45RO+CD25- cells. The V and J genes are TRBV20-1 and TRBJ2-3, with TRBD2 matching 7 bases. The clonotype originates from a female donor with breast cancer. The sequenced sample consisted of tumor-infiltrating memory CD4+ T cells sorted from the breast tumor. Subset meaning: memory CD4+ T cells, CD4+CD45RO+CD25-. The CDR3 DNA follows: TGCAGTGCTCTCAACCGTGGACTAGACACAGATACGCAGTATTTT. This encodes CSALNRGLDTDTQYF.